The present TCR beta chain was sequenced within a study of shared clonotypes between healthy human individuals. Study findings and constraints: Investigators expected sequencing depth to affect clonotype sharing among donors.

The trim removed 3 bases at V and 4 bases at J, leaving 3 bases unmatched. The CDR3 runs 15 residues. CDR1 is SGDLS, CDR2 YYNGEE, per germline. The table came from immunoSEQ multiplex PCR; TCRdb's copy has only in-frame clones and leaves some out. The data contain 550,000 to 800,000 clones, 90% of them seen just once; the ten biggest clones take up 34%. Remarks on this clone: The target antigen is unknown. The sample holds other DNA sequences that translate to the same CDR3.

The clonotype was recovered from a man between 18 and 29 years old in good health. Some clones in this sample may be carry-over from other donors' samples. This chain uses TRBV9 with TRBJ2-1; 11 bases map to TRBD2. What was sequenced was memory CD8+ T cells from PBMCs. The subset was: CD45RO+ cells pooled with CCR7-negative TemRA cells. The CDR3 loop is CASSAGLAEYNEQFF. DNA of the CDR3: TGTGCCAGCAGCGCGGGACTAGCGGAATACAATGAGCAGTTCTTC. Full variable domain (missing parts from reference TRBV9 and TRBJ2-1): DSGVTQTPKHLITATGQRVTLRCSPRSGDLSVYWYQQSLDQGLQFLIQYYNGEERAKGNILERFSAQQFPDLHSELNLSSLELGDSALYFCASSAGLAEYNEQFFGPGTRLTVL.